The present T cell receptor (beta chain) was sequenced within a study of sequential checkpoint blockade in melanoma (dated by TCRdb to between 2017 and 2020). Concerning the study at large: Using 1:1 randomization, the trial assigned patients either to first-line nivolumab followed by ipilimumab (arm A) or to ipilimumab followed by nivolumab (arm B). Maintenance nivolumab came after each of the two trial sequences.

General findings and caveats noted by the study authors: The model for predicting response that combines TCR metrics with mutation burden needs to be validated in larger, independent patient cohorts.

The immunoSEQ Assay was used to immunosequence TCRbeta CDR3 regions from genomic DNA. Before high-throughput sequencing, genomic DNA was amplified using bias-controlled multiplex PCR. The authors' pipeline ran thus. To quantify the absolute abundance of each unique TCRbeta CDR3 region, the sequences were collapsed and filtered. Clonality, defined as 1 minus Pielou's evenness, was calculated using productive rearrangements only. A previously published method was used to identify clones with significantly greater frequencies in on-treatment samples than in baseline samples. This is the immuneACCESS table as TCRdb keeps it, with only in-frame sequences that have V and J called. A part of the clones is gone; compared with another copy, unresolved V genes explain less than half, and the rest is unexplained. Clone size and V and J calls were adopted from that table, with D and trimming inferred from the DNA. The table for this sample lists around 40,000 clones; roughly 89% of them were counted only once. The ten largest clones take up more than 10% of the sample.

CDR1 is given as MNHEY and CDR2 as SVGAGI, both from the germline V gene. From the cysteine through the phenylalanine, the CDR3 covers 14 amino acids. Solely the CDR3 DNA is kept, with 42 bases framed from the first base. V was cut back by 0 bases and J by 7 bases, leaving a gap of 12 bases between them. The treatment or condition label on this specimen signifies: randomized to nivolumab then ipilimumab (arm A) or the reverse (arm B). None of the trial patients had been given prior DNA-damaging chemotherapy. On a FACS Aria II flow cytometer, live CD3+CD8+ cells that were negative for CD19 and CD56 were sorted from thawed PBMCs. The samples were obtained from melanoma patients enrolled in CheckMate 064, an open-label, randomized phase II trial testing sequential checkpoint blockade. Peripheral blood mononuclear cells were collected by leukapheresis, purified using Ficoll-Paque, and frozen in human serum containing around 10% DMSO. Immediately after sorting, the purity of sorted blood CD3+CD8+ cells was verified to be >95%, after which DNA was extracted.

Note on this clone: Its target antigen remains unknown. It has no much larger one-base neighbor in the sample; base qualities were not kept.

The origin of this receptor is a human donor with melanoma. The V and J genes are TRBV6-5 and TRBJ1-2, with TRBD1 perhaps the D gene, on 5 matching bases. Sample: CD8+ T cells sorted from blood (inferred from file names), taken from a patient given nivolumab and ipilimumab in sequence. The nucleotide sequence reads TGTGCCAGCAGTTACTCGGCGGGGGTCGGTGGCTACACCTTC. It translates as CASSYSAGVGGYTF.